Listed below are T cell receptor beta chains from one sample, sequenced in a study of T-cell memory formation after mild COVID-19. TCRdb recomputed calls from the 5' RACE reads with MiXCR, one row per CDR3 protein. The sample includes under 400,000 distinct CDR3 sequences, 28% of them seen just once. The material sequenced was PBMCs or a T cell subset sorted from them (not recorded which). All receptors derive from an adult woman who had mild COVID-19 (a few samples of this study predate the infection). Cell type and time point are not known. CDR3s include the opening cysteine and the closing phenylalanine or tryptophan.

J gene: TRBJ2-4; V gene: TRBV5-1; CDR3 protein: CASSYYREAKNIQYF
J gene: TRBJ2-7; V gene: TRBV15; CDR3 protein: CATSRGAFREQYF
J gene: TRBJ2-3; V gene: TRBV5-1; CDR3 protein: CASSARGDHTDTQYF
J gene: TRBJ2-1; V gene: TRBV5-1; CDR3 protein: CASRFGELEQFF
J gene: TRBJ2-1; V gene: TRBV20-1; CDR3 protein: CSASGRPYSYNEQFF
J gene: TRBJ2-5; V gene: TRBV15; CDR3 protein: CATSRVSTRETQYF
J gene: TRBJ1-5; V gene: TRBV18; CDR3 protein: CASSLSNSNQPQHF
J gene: TRBJ2-2; V gene: TRBV5-1; CDR3 protein: CASSYRMTDSNTGELFF
J gene: TRBJ2-1; V gene: TRBV7-3; CDR3 protein: CASSPRTSGRAINEQFF
J gene: TRBJ1-2; V gene: TRBV12-3/TRBV12-4; CDR3 protein: CASSGQGFYGYTF